Listed below are T cell receptor beta chains from one sample, sequenced in a study of beta chain features in type 1 diabetes. The protocol was immunoSEQ multiplex PCR, while the TCRdb copy is restricted to in-frame clones and leaves out a portion. The sample lists about 190,000 clones; under 9.5% were seen once. Sequencing was done on a sample of central memory CD4+ T cells from blood. The receptors stem from a man aged 18-30 years with type 1 diabetes. CDR3s include the opening cysteine and the closing phenylalanine or tryptophan. The order of the fields is V gene, clone size, D gene, J gene, CDR3 DNA, CDR3 protein. A D gene is named only where the DNA matches it firmly. For some rows the clone size is stated as once, few or many, or as a class when expanded; others skip it.

v_call: TRBV28
clone_size: -
d_call: -
j_call: TRBJ1-5
cdr3_nt: TGTGCCAGCAGTTTTATGGGGACTCAGAGCAATCAGCCCCAGCATTTT
cdr3_aa: CASSFMGTQSNQPQHF

v_call: TRBV10-3
clone_size: few
d_call: -
j_call: TRBJ2-5
cdr3_nt: TGTGCCATCAGCCGGTCGGGGGAGACCCAGTACTTC
cdr3_aa: CAISRSGETQYF

v_call: TRBV20-1
clone_size: -
d_call: -
j_call: TRBJ2-1
cdr3_nt: TGCAGTGCTAGATCAGGGACTCCCCAATTCTTC
cdr3_aa: CSARSGTPQFF

v_call: TRBV30
clone_size: few
d_call: -
j_call: TRBJ1-5
cdr3_nt: TGTGCCTGGAGTGCACAGCTCAATCAGCCCCAGCATTTT
cdr3_aa: CAWSAQLNQPQHF

v_call: TRBV4-3
clone_size: -
d_call: -
j_call: TRBJ2-1
cdr3_nt: TGCGCCAGCAGCCAAGATATGAGGGGGGGATACAATGAGCAGTTCTTC
cdr3_aa: CASSQDMRGGYNEQFF

v_call: TRBV5-1
clone_size: few
d_call: -
j_call: TRBJ1-1
cdr3_nt: TGCGCCAGCACCCCGGACGGACTTTACACTGAAGCTTTCTTT
cdr3_aa: CASTPDGLYTEAFF

v_call: TRBV30
clone_size: -
d_call: -
j_call: TRBJ1-5
cdr3_nt: TGTGCCTGGAGTGTCGGGGGGAGACAGCCCCAGCATTTT
cdr3_aa: CAWSVGGRQPQHF

v_call: TRBV4-3
clone_size: many
d_call: TRBD1
j_call: TRBJ2-2
cdr3_nt: TGCGCCAGCAGCCAGGACAGGGGGCGGTTCGGGGAGCTGTTTTTT
cdr3_aa: CASSQDRGRFGELFF

v_call: TRBV18
clone_size: few
d_call: -
j_call: TRBJ2-4
cdr3_nt: TGTGCCAGCTCACCGGGCAACTCACAGAAAAACATTCAGTACTTC
cdr3_aa: CASSPGNSQKNIQYF

v_call: TRBV5-1
clone_size: -
d_call: -
j_call: TRBJ2-1
cdr3_nt: TGCGCCAGCAGCTTGGCCACGACTAGGAACAATGAGCAGTTCTTC
cdr3_aa: CASSLATTRNNEQFF

v_call: TRBV6-5
clone_size: -
d_call: -
j_call: TRBJ2-5
cdr3_nt: TGTGCCAGCAGTTCACAGGGAGAGACCCAGTACTTC
cdr3_aa: CASSSQGETQYF

v_call: TRBV5-1
clone_size: -
d_call: -
j_call: TRBJ1-1
cdr3_nt: TGCGCCAGCAGCTTCGACGGAGACCTTAGAATGAACACTGAAGCTTTCTTT
cdr3_aa: CASSFDGDLRMNTEAFF

v_call: TRBV28
clone_size: -
d_call: TRBD2
j_call: TRBJ2-3
cdr3_nt: TGTGCCAGCAGTTTACGGCGGGGGAACACAGATACGCAGTATTTT
cdr3_aa: CASSLRRGNTDTQYF

v_call: TRBV14
clone_size: few
d_call: TRBD1
j_call: TRBJ1-2
cdr3_nt: TGTGCCAGCAGCCAACAGGGGGCGGGTGGCTACACCTTC
cdr3_aa: CASSQQGAGGYTF

v_call: TRBV5-4
clone_size: -
d_call: TRBD2
j_call: TRBJ2-3
cdr3_nt: TGTGCCAGCAGCGGTGGGACTAGCGGGAGGGACGATACGCAGTATTTT
cdr3_aa: CASSGGTSGRDDTQYF

v_call: TRBV30
clone_size: -
d_call: TRBD2
j_call: TRBJ2-2
cdr3_nt: TGTGCCTGGAGGCATCGACTAGCAGGCGCGAACACCGGGGAGCTGTTTTTT
cdr3_aa: CAWRHRLAGANTGELFF

v_call: TRBV15
clone_size: -
d_call: -
j_call: TRBJ1-2
cdr3_nt: TGTGCCACCAGCAGAGATTTTGAAGTGGGGCGCTATGGCTACACCTTC
cdr3_aa: CATSRDFEVGRYGYTF

v_call: TRBV11-2
clone_size: -
d_call: TRBD2
j_call: TRBJ2-1
cdr3_nt: TGTGCCAGCAGCCCTAGCGGGGGGGCCGACCCGAATGAGCAGTTCTTC
cdr3_aa: CASSPSGGADPNEQFF

v_call: TRBV30
clone_size: few
d_call: -
j_call: TRBJ2-7
cdr3_nt: TGTGCCTGGAGCAACTCCCACCGCGAGCAGTACTTC
cdr3_aa: CAWSNSHREQYF

v_call: TRBV9
clone_size: few
d_call: -
j_call: TRBJ2-5
cdr3_nt: TGTGCCAGCAGCGTAGGCGTTAACGAGCGTCTGGAGACCCAGTACTTC
cdr3_aa: CASSVGVNERLETQYF

v_call: TRBV7-2
clone_size: many
d_call: -
j_call: TRBJ2-2
cdr3_nt: TGTGCCAGCAGCACTCAAAACACCGGGGAGCTGTTTTTT
cdr3_aa: CASSTQNTGELFF